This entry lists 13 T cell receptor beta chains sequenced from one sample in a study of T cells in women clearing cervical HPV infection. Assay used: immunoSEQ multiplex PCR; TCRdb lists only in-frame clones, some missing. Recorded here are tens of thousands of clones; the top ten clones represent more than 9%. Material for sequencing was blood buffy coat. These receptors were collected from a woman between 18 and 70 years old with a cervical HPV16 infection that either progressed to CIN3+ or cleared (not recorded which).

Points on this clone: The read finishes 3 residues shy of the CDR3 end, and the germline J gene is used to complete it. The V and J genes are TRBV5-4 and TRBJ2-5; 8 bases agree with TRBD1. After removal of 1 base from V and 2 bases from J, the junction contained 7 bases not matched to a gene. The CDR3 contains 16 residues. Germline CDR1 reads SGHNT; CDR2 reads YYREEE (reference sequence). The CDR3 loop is CASSLSTGGGQETQYF. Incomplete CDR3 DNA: TGTGCCAGCAGCTTGAGTACAGGGGGAGGACAAGAGACC.

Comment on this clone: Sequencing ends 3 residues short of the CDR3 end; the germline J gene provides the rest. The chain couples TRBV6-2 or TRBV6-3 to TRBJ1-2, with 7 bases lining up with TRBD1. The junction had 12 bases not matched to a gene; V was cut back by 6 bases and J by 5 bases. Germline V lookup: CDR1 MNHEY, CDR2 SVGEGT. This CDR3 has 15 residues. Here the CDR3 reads CASRNRDSLVYGYTF. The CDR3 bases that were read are TGTGCCAGCAGGAACCGGGACAGCTTGGTTTATGGC.

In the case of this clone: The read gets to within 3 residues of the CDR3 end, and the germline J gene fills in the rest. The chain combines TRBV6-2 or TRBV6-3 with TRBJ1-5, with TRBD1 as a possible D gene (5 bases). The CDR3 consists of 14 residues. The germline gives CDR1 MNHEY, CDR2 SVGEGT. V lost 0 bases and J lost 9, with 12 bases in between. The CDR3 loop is CASSYSTVQSPQHF. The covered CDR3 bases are TGTGCCAGCAGTTACTCGACAGTGCAATCGCCC.

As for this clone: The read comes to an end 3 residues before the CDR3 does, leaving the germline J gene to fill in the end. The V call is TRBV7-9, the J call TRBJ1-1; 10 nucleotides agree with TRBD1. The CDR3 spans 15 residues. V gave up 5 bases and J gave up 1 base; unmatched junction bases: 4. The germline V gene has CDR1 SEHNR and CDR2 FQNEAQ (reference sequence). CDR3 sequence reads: CASSIRDRGNTEAFF. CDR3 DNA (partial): TGTGCCAGCAGCATACGGGACAGGGGGAACACTGAA. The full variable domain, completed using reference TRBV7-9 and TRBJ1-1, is DTGVSQNPRHKITKRGQNVTFRCDPISEHNRLYWYRQTLGQGPEFLTYFQNEAQLEKSRLLSDRFSAERPKGSFSTLEIQRTEQGDSAMYLCASSIRDRGNTEAFFGQGTRLTVV.

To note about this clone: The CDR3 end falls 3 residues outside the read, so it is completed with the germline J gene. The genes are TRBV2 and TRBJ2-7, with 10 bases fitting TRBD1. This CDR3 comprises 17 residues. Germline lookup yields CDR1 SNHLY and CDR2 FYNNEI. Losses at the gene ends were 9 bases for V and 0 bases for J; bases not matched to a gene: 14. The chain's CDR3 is CAREGRTGGEGSYEQYF. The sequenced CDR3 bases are TGTGCCAGAGAGGGGAGGACAGGGGGAGAGGGCTCCTACGAG.

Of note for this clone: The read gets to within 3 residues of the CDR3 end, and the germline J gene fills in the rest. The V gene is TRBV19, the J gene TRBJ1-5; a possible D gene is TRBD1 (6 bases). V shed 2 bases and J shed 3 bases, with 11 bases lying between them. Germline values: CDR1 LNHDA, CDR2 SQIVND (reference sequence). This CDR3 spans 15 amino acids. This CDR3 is CASSIYGTLNQPQHF. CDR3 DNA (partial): TGTGCCAGTAGTATATACGGGACACTCAATCAGCCC.

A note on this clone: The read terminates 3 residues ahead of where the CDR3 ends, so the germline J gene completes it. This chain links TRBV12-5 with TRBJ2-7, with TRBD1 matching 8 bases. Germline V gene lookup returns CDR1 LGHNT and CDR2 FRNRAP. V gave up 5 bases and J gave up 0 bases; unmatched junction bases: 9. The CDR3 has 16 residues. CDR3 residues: CASGVERTGSSYEQYF. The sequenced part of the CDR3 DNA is TGTGCTAGTGGTGTGGAGCGGACAGGGAGCTCCTACGAG.

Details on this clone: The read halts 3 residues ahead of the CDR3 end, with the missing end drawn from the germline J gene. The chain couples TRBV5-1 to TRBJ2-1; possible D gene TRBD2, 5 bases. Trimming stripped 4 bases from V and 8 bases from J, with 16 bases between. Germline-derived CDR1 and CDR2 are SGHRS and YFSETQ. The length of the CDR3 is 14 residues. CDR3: CASSLRATMDEQFF. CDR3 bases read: TGCGCCAGCAGCCTGAGAGCGACTATGGATGAG.

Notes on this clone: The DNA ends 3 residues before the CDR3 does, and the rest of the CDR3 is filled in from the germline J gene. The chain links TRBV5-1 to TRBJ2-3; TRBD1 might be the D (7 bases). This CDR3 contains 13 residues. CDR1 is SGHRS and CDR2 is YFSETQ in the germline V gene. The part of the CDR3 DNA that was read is TGCGCCAGCAGCTTGCAGGGGGGCCAGCCG. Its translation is CASSLQGGQP. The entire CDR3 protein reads CASSLQGGQPQYF.

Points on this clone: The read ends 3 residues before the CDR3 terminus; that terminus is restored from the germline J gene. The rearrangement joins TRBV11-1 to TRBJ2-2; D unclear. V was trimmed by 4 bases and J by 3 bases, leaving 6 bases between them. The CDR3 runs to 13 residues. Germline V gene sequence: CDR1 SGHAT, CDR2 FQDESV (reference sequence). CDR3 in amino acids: CASSSPYTGELFF. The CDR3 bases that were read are TGTGCCAGCAGCTCCCCATACACCGGGGAG.

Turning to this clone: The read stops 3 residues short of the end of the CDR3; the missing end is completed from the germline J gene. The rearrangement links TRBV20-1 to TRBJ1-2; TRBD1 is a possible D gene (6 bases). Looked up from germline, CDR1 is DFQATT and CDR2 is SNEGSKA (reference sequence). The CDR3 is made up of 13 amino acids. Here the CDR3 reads CSARDYRDDGYTF. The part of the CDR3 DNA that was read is TGCAGTGCTAGAGATTACAGGGATGACGGC.

The CDR3 protein is CASSWGDGYQDEQYF. The sequenced CDR3 bases are TGTGCCAGCAGCTGGGGGGACGGCTATCAGGACGAG. The V call is TRBV5-6, the J call TRBJ2-7; D perhaps matches TRBD2 (6 bases). The read comes to an end 3 residues before the CDR3 does, leaving the germline J gene to fill in the end. Per germline, CDR1 SGHDT and CDR2 YYEEEE. The CDR3 loop spans 15 amino acids. The germline V and J ends were trimmed by 3 bases and 5 bases, with 18 bases remaining between them. Drawing the rest from reference TRBV5-6 and TRBJ2-7, the complete variable domain is DAGVTQSPTHLIKTRGQQVTLRCSPKSGHDTVSWYQQALGQGPQFIFQYYEEEERQRGNFPDRFSGHQFPNYSSELNVNALLLGDSALYLCASSWGDGYQDEQYFGPGTRLTVT.

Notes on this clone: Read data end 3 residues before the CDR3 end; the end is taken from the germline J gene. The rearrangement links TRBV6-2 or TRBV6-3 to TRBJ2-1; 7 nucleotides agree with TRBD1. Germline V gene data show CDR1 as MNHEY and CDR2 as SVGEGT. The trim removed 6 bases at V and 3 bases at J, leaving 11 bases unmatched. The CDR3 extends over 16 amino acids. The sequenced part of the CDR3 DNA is TGTGCCAGCAGATACGGTCGGACAGGAGACTACAATGAG. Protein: CASRYGRTGDYNE. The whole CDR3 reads CASRYGRTGDYNEQFF.